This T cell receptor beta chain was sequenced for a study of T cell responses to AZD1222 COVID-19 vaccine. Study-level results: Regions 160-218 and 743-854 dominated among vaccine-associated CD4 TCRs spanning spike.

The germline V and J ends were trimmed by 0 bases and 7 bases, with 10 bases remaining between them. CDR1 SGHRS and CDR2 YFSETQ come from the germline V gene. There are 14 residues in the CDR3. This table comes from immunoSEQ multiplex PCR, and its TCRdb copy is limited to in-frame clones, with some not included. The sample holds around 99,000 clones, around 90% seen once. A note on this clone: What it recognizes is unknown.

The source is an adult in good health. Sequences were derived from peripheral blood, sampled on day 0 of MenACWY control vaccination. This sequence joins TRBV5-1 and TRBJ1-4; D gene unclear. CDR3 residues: CASSLGQSTEKLFF. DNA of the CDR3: TGCGCCAGCAGCTTGGGGCAGTCGACTGAAAAACTGTTTTTT. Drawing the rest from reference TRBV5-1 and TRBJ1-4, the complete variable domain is KAGVTQTPRYLIKTRGQQVTLSCSPISGHRSVSWYQQTPGQGLQFLFEYFSETQRNKGNFPGRFSGRQFSNSRSEMNVSTLELGDSALYLCASSLGQSTEKLFFGSGTQLSVL.